These 17 T cell receptor beta chains share one sample of origin, sequenced in a study of T cell responses to AZD1222 COVID-19 vaccine. Sequenced by immunoSEQ multiplex PCR; TCRdb stores in-frame clones only, minus some. The data hold about 140,000 clones, with 90% to 95% observed a single time. Sample: peripheral blood, taken on day 0 of MenACWY control vaccination. Receptors were obtained from an adult in good health.

The CDR3 nucleotides are TGTGCCAGCAGACACCGCACAGGGTTCGAGCAGTACTTC. This encodes CASRHRTGFEQYF. V gene TRBV28 combines with J gene TRBJ2-7, with TRBD1 as a possible D gene (6 bases). This CDR3 is built from 13 residues. Germline V CDR1 and CDR2: MDHEN, SYDVKM. V was shortened by 6 bases and J by 6 bases, with 15 bases between the two germline ends.

V gene TRBV2 combines with J gene TRBJ2-4; D call uncertain. The CDR3 is made up of 14 amino acids. The V end lost 6 bases, the J end lost 0 bases, and 9 bases lay between the germline ends. Germline lookup yields CDR1 SNHLY and CDR2 FYNNEI. CDR3 in amino acids: CASRGSLAKNIQYF. The CDR3 DNA is TGTGCCAGCAGGGGGTCCTTAGCCAAAAACATTCAGTACTTC.

The V and J genes are TRBV15 and TRBJ1-1; D is possibly TRBD1 (6 bases). The germline V gene has CDR1 LNHNV and CDR2 YYDKDF (reference sequence). This CDR3 is 15 amino acids long. Trimming left V 3 bases short and J 5 bases short, with 16 bases between. The CDR3 protein is CATSSNRVITTEAFF. Here the CDR3 DNA reads TGTGCCACCAGCAGCAACAGGGTCATCACTACTGAAGCTTTCTTT.

This chain links TRBV6-6 with TRBJ2-1, with 15 positions matching TRBD2. Germline loops: CDR1 MNHNY, CDR2 SVGAGI (reference sequence). The CDR3 length is 16 residues. The V and J ends lost 0 bases and 10 bases, in that order; junction bases with no gene match: 4. The CDR3 reads CASSYSGLAGGGEQFF. In DNA, the CDR3 is TGTGCCAGCAGTTACTCAGGACTAGCGGGAGGGGGGGAGCAGTTCTTC.

The chain uses TRBV4-1 and TRBJ1-1; a weak D match, TRBD1 (6 bases). In germline, CDR1 is MGHRA, CDR2 YSYEKL. The ends were cut back, 4 bases at V and 0 bases at J, with 18 bases in the middle. The CDR3 has 17 amino acids. DNA for the CDR3: TGCGCCAGCAGCCGAGATTCGACAGGTCCGCTGAACACTGAAGCTTTCTTT. This codes for CASSRDSTGPLNTEAFF.

The V and J genes are TRBV6-6 and TRBJ2-5; either TRBD1 or TRBD2 may fit D (5 bases each). The CDR3 totals 14 residues. Trimming took off 7 bases at V and 2 bases at J, with 14 bases between the two ends. CDR1 is MNHNY, CDR2 SVGAGI, per germline (reference sequence). The CDR3, as DNA: TGTGCCAGCATGAGGGACGGACTTCAAGAGACCCAGTACTTC. Translating gives CASMRDGLQETQYF.

This clone was seen just once. The rearrangement joins TRBV6-1 to TRBJ1-2; D is ambiguous. The CDR3 length is 11 residues. Germline V gives CDR1 MNHNS, CDR2 SASEGT. With 3 bases removed from V and 5 bases from J, the gap between germline ends came to 4 bases. CDR3 bases: TGTGCCAGCAGTGAGTTGTATGGCTACACCTTC. Translated: CASSELYGYTF.

This rearrangement joins TRBV28 to TRBJ2-5; TRBD1 agrees at 7 bases. Per germline, CDR1 MDHEN and CDR2 SYDVKM. Trimming removed 4 bases from V and 5 bases from J; junction bases left unmatched: 10. The CDR3 consists of 15 residues. For the CDR3, the DNA is TGTGCCAGCAGTTCCTACGGGACAGCTTCGGAGACCCAGTACTTC. This gives the protein CASSSYGTASETQYF.

The gene calls are TRBV5-5 and TRBJ1-2; 8 bases line up with TRBD1. Per germline, CDR1 SGHKS and CDR2 YYEKEE (reference sequence). V shed 0 bases, J shed 4 bases, and the junction held 17 bases outside the gene matches. This CDR3 has 19 amino acids. The DNA for the CDR3 is TGTGCCAGCAGCTTGGCCCGGGCGGCAGGGGGCGATCGGGGCTATGGCTACACCTTC. Translated, it gives CASSLARAAGGDRGYGYTF.

The rearrangement links TRBV6-1 to TRBJ1-5; D uncertain. V gave up 5 bases and J gave up 0 bases, with 11 bases separating them. This CDR3 has 15 amino acids. Germline assignment: CDR1 MNHNS and CDR2 SASEGT. CDR3 in DNA: TGTGCCAGCAGTATCCTAAGGGATAGCAATCAGCCCCAGCATTTT. It encodes CASSILRDSNQPQHF.

V usage is TRBV6-5 and J usage is TRBJ1-1; D perhaps matches TRBD1 (6 bases). The length of the CDR3 is 15 residues. CDR1 MNHEY and CDR2 SVGAGI come from the germline V gene. The V gene lost 5 bases and the J gene lost 0 bases, with 13 bases spanning the gap. The CDR3 nucleotides are TGTGCCAGCAGTACCGGTGGGACAATGAACACTGAAGCTTTCTTT. This gives the protein CASSTGGTMNTEAFF.

J is TRBJ2-1 and V is TRBV12-3 or TRBV12-4; D might be TRBD2 (6 bases). The CDR3 runs to 13 residues. V lost 7 bases and J lost 11, with 18 bases in between. CDR3 sequence: CASNEGGLRQQFF. DNA of the CDR3: TGTGCCAGCAACGAGGGAGGCCTACGTCAGCAGTTCTTC.

The chain has TRBV6-5 and TRBJ1-1; D possibly corresponds to TRBD1 (6 bases). Deletions cut 7 bases from V and 3 bases from J, with 12 bases between. The CDR3 spans 13 residues. CDR1 is MNHEY, CDR2 SVGAGI, per germline. The CDR3 bases are TGTGCCAGCACCCGAGGGGGGTACACTGAAGCTTTCTTT. Translation: CASTRGGYTEAFF.

This clone was counted once. This chain links TRBV6-2 or TRBV6-3 with TRBJ2-7; D tentatively fits TRBD1 or TRBD2 (5 bases each). This CDR3 spans 12 amino acids. V shed 5 bases and J shed 3 bases, with 8 bases lying between them. Per germline, CDR1 MNHEY and CDR2 SVGEGT. The CDR3 DNA follows: TGTGCCAGCAGTCGGGACGGCTACGAGCAGTACTTC. This gives the protein CASSRDGYEQYF.

The chain carries TRBV19 and TRBJ1-1; tentative D call: TRBD1 (6 bases). Germline values: CDR1 LNHDA, CDR2 SQIVND (reference sequence). V lost 3 bases and J lost 5, with 7 bases in between. The CDR3 loop spans 12 amino acids. CDR3 DNA: TGTGCCAGTAGTATTAGGGGGACTGAAGCTTTCTTT. Residues: CASSIRGTEAFF.

This rearrangement joins TRBV6-2 or TRBV6-3 to TRBJ2-3; D could derive from TRBD1 or TRBD2 (6 bases each). V dropped 5 bases and J dropped 1 base, with 13 bases sitting between them. CDR3 length: 15 residues. Germline lookup yields CDR1 MNHEY and CDR2 SVGEGT. CDR3 coding DNA: TGTGCCAGCAGTAACGGGGGCAAGGGCACAGATACGCAGTATTTT. This gives the protein CASSNGGKGTDTQYF.

This chain uses TRBV19 with TRBJ1-2, with D uncertain. CDR1 LNHDA and CDR2 SQIVND come from the germline V gene (reference sequence). The CDR3 is made up of 14 amino acids. V lost 8 bases to trimming and J lost 2 bases, with 15 bases between them. CDR3 nucleotide sequence: TGTGCCAGTGGGCCCCGGGGTTTGAACTATGGCTACACCTTC. Protein product: CASGPRGLNYGYTF.